The rows below give T cell receptor beta chains drawn from one sample of a study of brain T cells in children with intractable seizures. This table comes from immunoSEQ multiplex PCR, and its TCRdb copy is limited to in-frame clones, with some not included. The sample lists about 340,000 clones, over 90% seen once, with 5% to 7% in the top ten. Sequencing used peripheral blood, obtained about 5 months after surgery. All receptors derive from a boy less than two years old with tuberous sclerosis and intractable seizures. Each CDR3 is given with its conserved first and last residue. Only part of the rows carry a size: once, few, many, or a class if the clone is expanded.

v_gene,j_gene,abundance,CDR3aa
TRBV7-9,TRBJ2-7,NA,CASSLASGSYEQYF
TRBV15,TRBJ2-2,NA,CATSRREGGELFF
TRBV15,TRBJ1-2,once,CATSRDLDRRYGYTF
TRBV6-6,TRBJ2-5,NA,CASSYSSGGETQYF
TRBV18,TRBJ1-1,NA,CASSPRIRTEAFF
TRBV12-5,TRBJ2-1,NA,CASGLYRAGGDNEQFF
TRBV29-1,TRBJ2-2,NA,CSVAVVAGDGELFF
TRBV3-1/TRBV3-2,TRBJ1-1,NA,CASSPDRVSGNTEAFF
TRBV20-1,TRBJ2-3,NA,CSASPSSGVGDTQYF
TRBV28,TRBJ2-1,NA,CASSSDRGLREQFF
TRBV15,TRBJ2-1,NA,CATSSQGNEQFF
TRBV9,TRBJ1-1,NA,CASSPTGHTEAFF
TRBV14,TRBJ2-4,NA,CASSHLGRHKNIQYF
TRBV20-1,TRBJ1-2,NA,CSAGFFQGEPF
TRBV28,TRBJ1-2,once,CASSDYGYTF
TRBV18,TRBJ2-4,NA,CASSPGLAGGLAKNIQYF
TRBV6-4,TRBJ1-2,NA,CASSDSAGYGYTF
TRBV11-3,TRBJ2-7,NA,CASSLDQRFTASSYEQYF
TRBV25-1,TRBJ1-5,few,CASSSRDRGDHQPQHF
TRBV20-1,TRBJ2-7,few,CSATIIYEQYF